This T cell receptor (beta chain) was found in a study of PD-L1 blockade in urothelial cancer. Study-wide background: Patients with male sex and bladder-origin urothelial cancer accounted for about 85% of the roughly 29 enrolled. From 0 to 3 prior chemotherapy regimens had been given to the patients. The researchers analyzed blood 3 weeks (second dose) and 6 weeks after treatment start.

Generated by immunoSEQ multiplex PCR, the TCRdb table keeps only in-frame clones and is missing some. The table includes 45,000 to 65,000 clones, roughly 87% detected once. Time point defined: pretreatment peripheral blood. Patients in the study were battling locally advanced or metastatic urothelial carcinoma. The starting material was PBMCs, obtained around atezolizumab (anti-PD-L1) treatment. The TCR was taken from a man in his sixties or seventies with urothelial cancer.

The CDR3 reads CASSELETALNTEAFF. CDR3 nucleotide sequence: TGTGCCAGCAGTGAATTAGAAACAGCCTTGAACACTGAAGCTTTCTTT. The chain couples TRBV2 to TRBJ1-1; D is unresolved. V dropped 2 bases and J dropped 0 bases, with 13 bases sitting between them. Per the germline V gene, CDR1 is SNHLY and CDR2 is FYNNEI. CDR3 size: 16 residues. Looking up the rest from reference TRBV2 and TRBJ1-1 gives the full variable domain: EPEVTQTPSHQVTQMGQEVILRCVPISNHLYFYWYRQILGQKVEFLVSFYNNEISEKSEIFDDQFSVERPDGSNFTLKIRSTKLEDSAMYFCASSELETALNTEAFFGQGTRLTVV.